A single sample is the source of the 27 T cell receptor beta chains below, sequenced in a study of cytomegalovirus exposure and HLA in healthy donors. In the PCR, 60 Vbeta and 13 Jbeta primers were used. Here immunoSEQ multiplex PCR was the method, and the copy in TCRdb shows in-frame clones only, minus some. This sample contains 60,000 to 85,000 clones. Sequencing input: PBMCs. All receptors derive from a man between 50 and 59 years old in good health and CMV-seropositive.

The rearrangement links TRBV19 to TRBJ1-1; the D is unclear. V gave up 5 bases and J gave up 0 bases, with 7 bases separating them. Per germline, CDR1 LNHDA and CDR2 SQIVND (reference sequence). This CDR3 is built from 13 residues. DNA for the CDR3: TGTGCCAGTAGTCCTAGGTTGAACACTGAAGCTTTCTTT. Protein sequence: CASSPRLNTEAFF.

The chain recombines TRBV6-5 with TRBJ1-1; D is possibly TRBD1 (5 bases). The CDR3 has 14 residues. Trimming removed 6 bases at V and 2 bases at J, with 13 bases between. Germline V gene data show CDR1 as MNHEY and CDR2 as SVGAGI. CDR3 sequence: CASSPDISNTEAFF. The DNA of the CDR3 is TGTGCCAGCAGCCCGGACATCTCCAACACTGAAGCTTTCTTT.

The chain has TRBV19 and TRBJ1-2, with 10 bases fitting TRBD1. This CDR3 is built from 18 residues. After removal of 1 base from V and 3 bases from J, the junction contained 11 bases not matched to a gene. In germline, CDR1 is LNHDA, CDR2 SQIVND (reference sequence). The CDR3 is CASSIGGYGDRGHYGYTF. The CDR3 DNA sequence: TGTGCCAGTAGTATAGGTGGATATGGGGACAGGGGACACTATGGCTACACCTTC.

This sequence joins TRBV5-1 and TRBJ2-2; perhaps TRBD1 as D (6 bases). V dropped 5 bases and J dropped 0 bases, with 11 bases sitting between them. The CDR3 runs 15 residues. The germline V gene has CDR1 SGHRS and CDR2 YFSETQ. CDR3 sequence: CASRGGASNTGELFF. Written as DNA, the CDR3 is TGCGCCAGCAGAGGGGGTGCTTCGAACACCGGGGAGCTGTTTTTT.

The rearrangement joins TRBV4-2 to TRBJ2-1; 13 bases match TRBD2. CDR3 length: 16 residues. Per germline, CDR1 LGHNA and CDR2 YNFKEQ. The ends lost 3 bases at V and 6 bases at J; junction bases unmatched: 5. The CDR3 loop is CASSHLTSGGSNEQFF. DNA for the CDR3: TGTGCCAGCAGCCATTTGACTAGCGGGGGGTCCAATGAGCAGTTCTTC.

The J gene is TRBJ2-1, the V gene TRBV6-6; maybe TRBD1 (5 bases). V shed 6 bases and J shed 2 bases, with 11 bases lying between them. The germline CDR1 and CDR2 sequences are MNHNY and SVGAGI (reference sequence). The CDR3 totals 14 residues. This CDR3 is CASSLTRAYNEQFF. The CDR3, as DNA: TGTGCCAGCAGCCTCACCAGGGCCTACAATGAGCAGTTCTTC.

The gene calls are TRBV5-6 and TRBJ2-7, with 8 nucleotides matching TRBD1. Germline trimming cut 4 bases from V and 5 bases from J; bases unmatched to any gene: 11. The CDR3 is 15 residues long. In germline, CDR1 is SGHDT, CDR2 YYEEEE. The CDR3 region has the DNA TGTGCCAGCAGCCCCACAGGGGGACCTCGAAACGAGCAGTACTTC. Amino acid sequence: CASSPTGGPRNEQYF.

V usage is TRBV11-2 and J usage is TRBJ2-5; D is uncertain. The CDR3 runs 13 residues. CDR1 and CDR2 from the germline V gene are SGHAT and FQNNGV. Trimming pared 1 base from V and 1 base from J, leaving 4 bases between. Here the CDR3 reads CASSLGSQETQYF. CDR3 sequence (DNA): TGTGCCAGCAGCTTAGGTAGCCAAGAGACCCAGTACTTC.

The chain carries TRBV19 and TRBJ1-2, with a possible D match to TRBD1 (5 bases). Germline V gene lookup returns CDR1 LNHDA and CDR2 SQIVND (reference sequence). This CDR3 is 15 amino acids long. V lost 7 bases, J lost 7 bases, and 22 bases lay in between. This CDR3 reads CASIPPGGRGLGYTF. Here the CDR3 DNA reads TGTGCCAGTATTCCACCGGGAGGGAGGGGCCTTGGCTACACCTTC.

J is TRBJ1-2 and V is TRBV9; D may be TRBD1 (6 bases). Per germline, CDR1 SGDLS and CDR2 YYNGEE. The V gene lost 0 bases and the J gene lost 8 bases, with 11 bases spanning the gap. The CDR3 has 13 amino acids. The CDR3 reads CASSVVSGVGYTF. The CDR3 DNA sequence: TGTGCCAGCAGCGTAGTATCAGGGGTCGGCTACACCTTC.

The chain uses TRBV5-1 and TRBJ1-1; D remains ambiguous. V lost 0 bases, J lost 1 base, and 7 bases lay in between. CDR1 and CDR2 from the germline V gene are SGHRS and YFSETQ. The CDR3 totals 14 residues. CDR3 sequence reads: CASSLDSANTEAFF. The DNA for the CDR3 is TGCGCCAGCAGCTTGGATAGCGCGAACACTGAAGCTTTCTTT.

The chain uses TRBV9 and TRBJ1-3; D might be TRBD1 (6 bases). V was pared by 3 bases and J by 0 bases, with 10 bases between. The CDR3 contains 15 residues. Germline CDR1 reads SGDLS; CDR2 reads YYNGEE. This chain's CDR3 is CASSGRDNSGNTIYF. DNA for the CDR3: TGTGCCAGCAGCGGCCGGGACAACTCTGGAAACACCATATATTTT.

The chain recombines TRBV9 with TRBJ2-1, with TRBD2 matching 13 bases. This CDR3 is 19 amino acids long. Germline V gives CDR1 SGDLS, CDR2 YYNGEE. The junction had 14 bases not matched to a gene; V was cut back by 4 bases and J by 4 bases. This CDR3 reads CASSPRTSGRMVTYNEQFF. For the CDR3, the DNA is TGTGCCAGCAGCCCTCGGACTAGCGGGAGAATGGTCACTTACAATGAGCAGTTCTTC.

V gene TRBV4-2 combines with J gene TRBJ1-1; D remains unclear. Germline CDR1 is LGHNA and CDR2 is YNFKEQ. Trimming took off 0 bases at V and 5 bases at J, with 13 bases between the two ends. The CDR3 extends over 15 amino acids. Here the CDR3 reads CASSQENPERTEAFF. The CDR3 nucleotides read TGTGCCAGCAGCCAAGAGAACCCGGAGAGGACTGAAGCTTTCTTT.

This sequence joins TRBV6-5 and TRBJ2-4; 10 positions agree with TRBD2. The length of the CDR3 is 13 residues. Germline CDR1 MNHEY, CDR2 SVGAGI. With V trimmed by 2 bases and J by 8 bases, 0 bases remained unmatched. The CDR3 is CASSYSGRDIQYF. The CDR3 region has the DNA TGTGCCAGCAGTTACAGCGGGAGGGACATTCAGTACTTC.

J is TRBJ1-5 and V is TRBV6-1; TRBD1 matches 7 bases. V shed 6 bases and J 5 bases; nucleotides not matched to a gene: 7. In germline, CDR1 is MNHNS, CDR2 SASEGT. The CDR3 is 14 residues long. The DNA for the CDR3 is TGTGCCAGCAGGGAGGGGGCACCGGATCAGCCCCAGCATTTT. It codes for CASREGAPDQPQHF.

This CDR3 reads CASSASGTSLYNEQFF. For the CDR3, the DNA is TGTGCCAGCAGCGCTTCCGGGACTAGCTTGTACAATGAGCAGTTCTTC. This chain connects TRBV7-9 to TRBJ2-1, with 9 bases matching TRBD2. This CDR3 region has 16 residues. The V segment lost 5 bases and the J segment 4 bases; nucleotides outside the gene matches: 9. Germline V lookup: CDR1 SEHNR, CDR2 FQNEAQ (reference sequence).

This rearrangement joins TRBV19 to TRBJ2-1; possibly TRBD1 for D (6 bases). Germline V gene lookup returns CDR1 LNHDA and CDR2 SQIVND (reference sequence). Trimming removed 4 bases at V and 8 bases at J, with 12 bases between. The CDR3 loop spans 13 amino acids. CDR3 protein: CASSKQGRDEQFF. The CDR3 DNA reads TGTGCCAGTAGTAAACAGGGCAGAGATGAGCAGTTCTTC. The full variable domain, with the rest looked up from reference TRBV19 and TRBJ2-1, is DGGITQSPKYLFRKEGQNVTLSCEQNLNHDAMYWYRQDPGQGLRLIYYSQIVNDFQKGDIAEGYSVSREKKESFPLTVTSAQKNPTAFYLCASSKQGRDEQFFGPGTRLTVL.

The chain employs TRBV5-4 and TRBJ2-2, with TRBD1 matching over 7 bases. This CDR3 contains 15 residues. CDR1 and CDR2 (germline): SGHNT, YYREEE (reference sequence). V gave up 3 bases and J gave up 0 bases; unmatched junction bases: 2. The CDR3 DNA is TGTGCCAGCAGCTCGGGACAGACGAACACCGGGGAGCTGTTTTTT. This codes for CASSSGQTNTGELFF.

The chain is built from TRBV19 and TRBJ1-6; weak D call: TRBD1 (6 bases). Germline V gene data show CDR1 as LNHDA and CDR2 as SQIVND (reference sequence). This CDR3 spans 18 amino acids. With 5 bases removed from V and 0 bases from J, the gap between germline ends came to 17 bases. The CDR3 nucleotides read TGTGCCAGTAGTCTTCGGGACAACCCGAGCTCCTATAATTCACCCCTCCACTTT. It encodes CASSLRDNPSSYNSPLHF.

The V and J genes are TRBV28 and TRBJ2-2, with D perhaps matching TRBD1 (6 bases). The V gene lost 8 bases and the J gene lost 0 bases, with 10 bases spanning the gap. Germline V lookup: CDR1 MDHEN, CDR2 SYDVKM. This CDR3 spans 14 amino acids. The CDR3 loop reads CASRQAANTGELFF. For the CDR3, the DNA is TGTGCCAGCCGACAGGCCGCGAACACCGGGGAGCTGTTTTTT.

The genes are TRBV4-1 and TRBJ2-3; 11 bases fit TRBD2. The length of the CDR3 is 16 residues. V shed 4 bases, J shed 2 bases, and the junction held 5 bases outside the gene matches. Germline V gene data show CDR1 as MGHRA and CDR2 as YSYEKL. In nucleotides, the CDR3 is TGCGCCAGCAGCCTCTTAGCGGGGGGGTACACAGATACGCAGTATTTT. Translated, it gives CASSLLAGGYTDTQYF.

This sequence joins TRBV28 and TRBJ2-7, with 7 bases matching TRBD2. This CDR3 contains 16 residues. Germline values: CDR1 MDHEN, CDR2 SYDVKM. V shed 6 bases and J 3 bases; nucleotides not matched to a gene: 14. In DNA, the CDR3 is TGTGCCAGCAGCTCCCTAAGGGCGGGAGTGATCTACGAGCAGTACTTC. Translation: CASSSLRAGVIYEQYF.

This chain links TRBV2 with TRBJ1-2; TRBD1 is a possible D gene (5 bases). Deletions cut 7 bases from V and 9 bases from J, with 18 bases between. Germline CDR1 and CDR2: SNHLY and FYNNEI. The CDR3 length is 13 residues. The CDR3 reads CASKETDSSRYTF. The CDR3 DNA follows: TGTGCCAGCAAGGAAACCGACAGTTCCCGCTACACCTTC.

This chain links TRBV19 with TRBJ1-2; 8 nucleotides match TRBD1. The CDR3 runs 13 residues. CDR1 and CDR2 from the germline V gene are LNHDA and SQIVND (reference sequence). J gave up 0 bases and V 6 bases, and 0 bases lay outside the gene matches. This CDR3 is CASSRGPNYGYTF. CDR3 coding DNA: TGTGCCAGTAGCAGGGGGCCTAACTATGGCTACACCTTC.

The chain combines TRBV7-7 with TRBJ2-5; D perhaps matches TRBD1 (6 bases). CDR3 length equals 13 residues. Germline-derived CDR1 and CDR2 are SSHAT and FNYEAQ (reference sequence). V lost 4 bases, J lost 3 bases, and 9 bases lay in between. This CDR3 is CASSWTEEETQYF. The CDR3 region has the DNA TGTGCCAGCAGCTGGACAGAGGAAGAGACCCAGTACTTC.

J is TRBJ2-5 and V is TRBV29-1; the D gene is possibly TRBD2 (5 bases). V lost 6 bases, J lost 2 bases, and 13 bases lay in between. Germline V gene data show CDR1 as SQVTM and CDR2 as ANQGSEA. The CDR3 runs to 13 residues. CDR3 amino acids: CSVVPGSQETQYF. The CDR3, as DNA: TGCAGCGTGGTACCGGGATCACAAGAGACCCAGTACTTC.